These T cell receptor beta chains were read from a single sample in a study of OX40 agonist ivuxolimab in advanced cancers. Sequencing was performed with immunoSEQ multiplex PCR; in TCRdb, only in-frame clones are kept and a portion is missing. The table has roughly 83,000 clones, roughly 80% seen once. Sequenced here: CD4+ or CD8+ T cells sorted from blood, sampled in a trial of the OX40 agonist ivuxolimab. The receptor source for this set is an adult with an advanced solid tumor such as melanoma, head and neck, liver or kidney cancer. Both conserved end residues are part of each CDR3. A D gene is named only where the DNA matches it firmly. Some rows mark clone size as missing; the rest say once, few, many or name a class of expanded clone.

j_call: TRBJ2-1
v_call: TRBV5-5
clone_size: -
d_call: TRBD2
cdr3_nt: TGTGCCAGCAGCTTGAGAGCTAGCGGCAATGAGCAGTTCTTC
cdr3_aa: CASSLRASGNEQFF

j_call: TRBJ2-3
v_call: TRBV6-5
clone_size: -
d_call: -
cdr3_nt: TGTGCCAGCAGTTACTCTGGCGGATACACAGATACGCAGTATTTT
cdr3_aa: CASSYSGGYTDTQYF

j_call: TRBJ1-1
v_call: TRBV6-6
clone_size: -
d_call: -
cdr3_nt: TGTGCCAGCAGTCCCTCCAGGGCTAGGAACACTGAAGCTTTCTTT
cdr3_aa: CASSPSRARNTEAFF

j_call: TRBJ2-3
v_call: TRBV7-9
clone_size: -
d_call: TRBD2
cdr3_nt: TGTGCCAGCAGCTCAAGCGGGAGGGGCACAGATACGCAGTATTTT
cdr3_aa: CASSSSGRGTDTQYF

j_call: TRBJ1-1
v_call: TRBV2
clone_size: -
d_call: -
cdr3_nt: TGTGCCAGCAGTGAATATGTAGCAGGGGTGAACACTGAAGCTTTCTTT
cdr3_aa: CASSEYVAGVNTEAFF

j_call: TRBJ2-1
v_call: TRBV10-2
clone_size: -
d_call: TRBD2
cdr3_nt: TGCGCCAGCAGACCAGATGGGGGGGACTATCCCTCCTACAATGAGCAGTTCTTC
cdr3_aa: CASRPDGGDYPSYNEQFF

j_call: TRBJ2-3
v_call: TRBV11-2
clone_size: -
d_call: -
cdr3_nt: TGTGCCAGCAGCCCGAGGGCCTTCACAGATACGCAGTATTTT
cdr3_aa: CASSPRAFTDTQYF

j_call: TRBJ2-3
v_call: TRBV18
clone_size: -
d_call: TRBD2
cdr3_nt: TGTGCCAGCTCACCACCGCTAGCGGGGGGTCATATTAATAGCACAGATACGCAGTATTTT
cdr3_aa: CASSPPLAGGHINSTDTQYF

j_call: TRBJ1-1
v_call: TRBV5-1
clone_size: -
d_call: -
cdr3_nt: TGCGCCAGCAGCCCGGGACCGAACACTGAAGCTTTCTTT
cdr3_aa: CASSPGPNTEAFF

j_call: TRBJ2-7
v_call: TRBV30
clone_size: -
d_call: -
cdr3_nt: TGTGCCTGGAGTCCCGGGGGGCCGACAGGCGGACCCACCTACGAGCAGTACTTC
cdr3_aa: CAWSPGGPTGGPTYEQYF

j_call: TRBJ1-1
v_call: TRBV11-2
clone_size: once
d_call: TRBD1
cdr3_nt: TGTGCCAGCAGCTCCCAGGGGGCGCGCACTGAAGCTTTCTTT
cdr3_aa: CASSSQGARTEAFF

j_call: TRBJ1-2
v_call: TRBV30
clone_size: -
d_call: TRBD1
cdr3_nt: TGTGCCTGGAGCCTCCCGGGACAGAGTCTCTATGGCTACACCTTC
cdr3_aa: CAWSLPGQSLYGYTF

j_call: TRBJ1-3
v_call: TRBV12-5
clone_size: -
d_call: -
cdr3_nt: TGTGCTAGTGGGTTTGAGAGGGAAATAGCTGGAAACACCATATATTTT
cdr3_aa: CASGFEREIAGNTIYF

j_call: TRBJ2-1
v_call: TRBV5-8
clone_size: -
d_call: TRBD1
cdr3_nt: TGTGCCAGCAGCTTGGGTACAGGGGTTGGCAATGAGCAGTTCTTC
cdr3_aa: CASSLGTGVGNEQFF

j_call: TRBJ2-7
v_call: TRBV4-3
clone_size: -
d_call: TRBD2
cdr3_nt: TGCGCCAGCAGCCAAGCACTAGCGGCGGAGGTAGTTGCCTACGAGCAGTACTTC
cdr3_aa: CASSQALAAEVVAYEQYF

j_call: TRBJ2-5
v_call: TRBV5-4
clone_size: -
d_call: -
cdr3_nt: TGTGCCAGCAGCTTAGGAGCGGAAGAGACCCAGTACTTC
cdr3_aa: CASSLGAEETQYF

j_call: TRBJ2-1
v_call: TRBV29-1
clone_size: -
d_call: TRBD1
cdr3_nt: TGCAGCGCCCGGACAGGGTCCAATGAGCAGTTCTTC
cdr3_aa: CSARTGSNEQFF

j_call: TRBJ2-3
v_call: TRBV7-9
clone_size: -
d_call: -
cdr3_nt: TGTGCCAGCAGCTTAGCGAGCGCGAGAACAGATACGCAGTATTTT
cdr3_aa: CASSLASARTDTQYF

j_call: TRBJ2-5
v_call: TRBV9
clone_size: -
d_call: -
cdr3_nt: TGTGCCAGCAGCGTAATGTCTACTCTTCAAGAGACCCAGTACTTC
cdr3_aa: CASSVMSTLQETQYF

j_call: TRBJ2-4
v_call: TRBV6-5
clone_size: -
d_call: -
cdr3_nt: TGTGCCAGCAGGGGCGGGATTGGGAGCAACATTCAGTACTTC
cdr3_aa: CASRGGIGSNIQYF

j_call: TRBJ1-1
v_call: TRBV7-9
clone_size: many
d_call: TRBD1
cdr3_nt: TGTGCCAGCATCCAGCAGGGGGGGTTTGATGAAGCTTTCTTT
cdr3_aa: CASIQQGGFDEAFF

j_call: TRBJ2-1
v_call: TRBV6-1
clone_size: -
d_call: -
cdr3_nt: TGTGCCAGCAGTGAATGGGTTGGGGAGGAGAGGGCGGATGAGCAGTTCTTC
cdr3_aa: CASSEWVGEERADEQFF

j_call: TRBJ2-3
v_call: TRBV11-2
clone_size: -
d_call: TRBD2
cdr3_nt: TGTGCCAGCAGCTTCCACCTAGCGGTGAGCACAGATACGCAGTATTTT
cdr3_aa: CASSFHLAVSTDTQYF

j_call: TRBJ1-2
v_call: TRBV14
clone_size: -
d_call: -
cdr3_nt: TGTGCCAGCAGCCAAGTGAGGAGTGGCTATGGCTACACCTTC
cdr3_aa: CASSQVRSGYGYTF

j_call: TRBJ1-1
v_call: TRBV12-5
clone_size: -
d_call: TRBD1
cdr3_nt: TGTGCTAGTGGCTCGGGACAGATGAACACTGAAGCTTTCTTT
cdr3_aa: CASGSGQMNTEAFF

j_call: TRBJ2-2
v_call: TRBV7-6
clone_size: -
d_call: -
cdr3_nt: TGTGCCACCCGATGGACGGTGAACACCGGGGAGCTGTTTTTT
cdr3_aa: CATRWTVNTGELFF

j_call: TRBJ1-5
v_call: TRBV11-2
clone_size: -
d_call: -
cdr3_nt: TGTGCCAGCAGCTTTTATAGCAATCAGCCCCAGCATTTT
cdr3_aa: CASSFYSNQPQHF

j_call: TRBJ2-5
v_call: TRBV30
clone_size: -
d_call: TRBD1
cdr3_nt: TGTGCCTGGAGTAATCACAGGGGGTGGGAGACCCAGTACTTC
cdr3_aa: CAWSNHRGWETQYF

j_call: TRBJ1-5
v_call: TRBV7-8
clone_size: -
d_call: -
cdr3_nt: TGTGCCAGCAGCTCGAGCGGGCAGCCCCAGCATTTT
cdr3_aa: CASSSSGQPQHF

j_call: TRBJ2-7
v_call: TRBV7-9
clone_size: -
d_call: -
cdr3_nt: TGTGCCACCACGTACTCTACCTACGAGCAGTACTTC
cdr3_aa: CATTYSTYEQYF

j_call: TRBJ2-3
v_call: TRBV10-3
clone_size: -
d_call: TRBD1
cdr3_nt: TGTGCCGTCAATGACAGGGGGCGAGGTACAGATACGCAGTATTTT
cdr3_aa: CAVNDRGRGTDTQYF

j_call: TRBJ1-5
v_call: TRBV4-1
clone_size: few
d_call: -
cdr3_nt: TGCGCCAGCAGCCAAGCCCTCGGGGACAAGCCCCAGCATTTT
cdr3_aa: CASSQALGDKPQHF

j_call: TRBJ2-7
v_call: TRBV7-2
clone_size: -
d_call: TRBD2
cdr3_nt: TGTGCCAGCAGCTTAGGCAGGGAGGGACGGTACGAGCAGTACTTC
cdr3_aa: CASSLGREGRYEQYF

j_call: TRBJ2-3
v_call: TRBV5-6
clone_size: -
d_call: -
cdr3_nt: TGTGCCAGCACCCTTTCGGTGGGGCTCGCAGATACGCAGTATTTT
cdr3_aa: CASTLSVGLADTQYF

j_call: TRBJ2-3
v_call: TRBV12-1
clone_size: -
d_call: -
cdr3_nt: TGTGCCAGGCCTAGCGGACTTAGCACAGATACGCAGTATTTT
cdr3_aa: CARPSGLSTDTQYF

j_call: TRBJ2-2
v_call: TRBV2
clone_size: -
d_call: -
cdr3_nt: TGTGCCAGTTTACAGGGCGACACCGGGGAGCTGTTTTTT
cdr3_aa: CASLQGDTGELFF

j_call: TRBJ1-2
v_call: TRBV6-6
clone_size: -
d_call: -
cdr3_nt: TGTGCCAGCAGTTATACCGGACAGCGGACTAACTATGGCTACACCTTC
cdr3_aa: CASSYTGQRTNYGYTF

j_call: TRBJ2-7
v_call: TRBV13
clone_size: once
d_call: -
cdr3_nt: TGTGCCAGCACCCGGGGAAGGCCCTCCTACGAGCAGTACTTC
cdr3_aa: CASTRGRPSYEQYF

j_call: TRBJ2-1
v_call: TRBV7-9
clone_size: -
d_call: -
cdr3_nt: TGTGCCAGCGGGGGCAGTGAGCAGTTCTTC
cdr3_aa: CASGGSEQFF

j_call: TRBJ2-7
v_call: TRBV5-1
clone_size: -
d_call: -
cdr3_nt: TGCGCCAGCAGCTTGTCGTCCGGGTACGAGCAGTACTTC
cdr3_aa: CASSLSSGYEQYF

j_call: TRBJ1-2
v_call: TRBV5-6
clone_size: -
d_call: TRBD1
cdr3_nt: TGTGCCAGCAGCTTGCCGGGACAGGGCCCTTCCTATGGCTACACCTTC
cdr3_aa: CASSLPGQGPSYGYTF

j_call: TRBJ2-7
v_call: TRBV5-1
clone_size: -
d_call: -
cdr3_nt: TGCGCCAGCAGCCCAGGACAACTCCTCTCCTACGAGCAGTACTTC
cdr3_aa: CASSPGQLLSYEQYF